Shown below are 17 T cell receptor beta chains from a single sample sequenced in a study of T cell responses to AZD1222 COVID-19 vaccine. Profiled with immunoSEQ multiplex PCR; TCRdb holds only in-frame clones, not every one. The sample contains fewer than 300,000 clones, 93% of which appear only once. This material consisted of peripheral blood, taken on day 0 of AZD1222 vaccination. These receptors all stem from an adult in good health.

The chain is built from TRBV27 and TRBJ1-6; possible D gene TRBD1, 5 bases. Germline assignment: CDR1 MNHEY and CDR2 SMNVEV (reference sequence). CDR3 size: 15 residues. The V end was cut by 3 bases, the J end by 4 bases, with 10 bases between. CDR3 nucleotide sequence: TGTGCCAGCAGTTTCCAGGGTTCGTATAATTCACCCCTCCACTTT. Protein sequence: CASSFQGSYNSPLHF.

The chain links TRBV10-1 to TRBJ2-1; 7 positions match TRBD1. The CDR3 has 14 amino acids. Germline V gene lookup returns CDR1 WNHNN and CDR2 SYGVQD (reference sequence). V trimming: 4 bases; J trimming: 5 bases; junction bases outside the gene matches: 5. CDR3 residues: CASSGVQGDNEQFF. The CDR3 region has the DNA TGCGCCAGCAGTGGGGTCCAGGGGGACAATGAGCAGTTCTTC.

The chain employs TRBV28 and TRBJ1-5; TRBD1 is a possible D gene (5 bases). Trimming removed 6 bases at V and 3 bases at J, with 15 bases between. Germline CDR1 reads MDHEN; CDR2 reads SYDVKM. This CDR3 contains 15 residues. The CDR3 DNA is TGTGCCAGCAGGCGAGGGGCGAGAGTCAATCAGCCCCAGCATTTT. Its translation is CASRRGARVNQPQHF. Supplemented by reference TRBV28 and TRBJ1-5, the full variable domain reads DVKVTQSSRYLVKRTGEKVFLECVQDMDHENMFWYRQDPGLGLRLIYFSYDVKMKEKGDIPEGYSVSREKKERFSLILESASTNQTSMYLCASRRGARVNQPQHFGDGTRLSIL.

This rearrangement joins TRBV12-3 or TRBV12-4 to TRBJ1-5; the D is unclear. V lost 2 bases, J lost 9 bases, and 8 bases lay in between. The CDR3 length is 12 residues. CDR3 residues: CASSLSESPQHF. The CDR3 nucleotides read TGTGCCAGCAGTTTATCAGAATCGCCCCAGCATTTT.

CDR3 bases: TGTGCCAGCAGCCAAGATAGCGGGAGCCCGGTTGAGCAGTTCTTC. It is translated as CASSQDSGSPVEQFF. The chain is built from TRBV4-2 and TRBJ2-1, with 9 bases matching TRBD2. Germline CDR1 is LGHNA and CDR2 is YNFKEQ. This CDR3 is built from 15 residues. J lost 9 bases, V lost 0 bases, and 6 bases had no gene match.

CDR3 amino acids: CASSSLGSGDTQYF. CDR3 nucleotide sequence: TGTGCCAGTAGTTCACTAGGGTCTGGAGATACGCAGTATTTT. J is TRBJ2-3 and V is TRBV19, with D perhaps TRBD2 (5 bases). The CDR3 covers 14 residues. With 5 bases removed from V and 5 bases from J, the gap between germline ends came to 14 bases. In germline, CDR1 is LNHDA, CDR2 SQIVND (reference sequence).

Regarding this clone: Sequence at one end of the junction differs from germline and may be a read error. The rearrangement joins TRBV6-4 to TRBJ1-1, with TRBD1 as a possible D gene (5 bases). Germline V gives CDR1 MRHNA, CDR2 SNTAGT. The CDR3 sequence is 15 residues long. CDR3 protein: CASREEGRQNAEAFF. DNA for the CDR3: TGTGCCAGCCGAGAGGAGGGGAGGCAGAACGCTGAAGCTTTCTTT.

The chain has TRBV18 and TRBJ2-2; TRBD1 matches 8 bases. The V gene end was trimmed by 4 bases and the J gene end by 5 bases; junction bases not matched to a gene: 6. CDR1 and CDR2 from the germline V gene are KGHSH and LQKENI. This CDR3 region has 15 residues. CDR3 coding DNA: TGTGCCAGCTCACAAGGGACAGGCCGGACCGGGGAGCTGTTTTTT. This codes for CASSQGTGRTGELFF. The complete variable domain, with remaining parts taken from reference TRBV18 and TRBJ2-2, reads NAGVMQNPRHLVRRRGQEARLRCSPMKGHSHVYWYRQLPEEGLKFMVYLQKENIIDESGMPKERFSAEFPKEGPSILRIQQVVRGDSAAYFCASSQGTGRTGELFFGEGSRLTVL.

The V call is TRBV19, the J call TRBJ1-6; the D is unclear. Germline loops: CDR1 LNHDA, CDR2 SQIVND (reference sequence). The CDR3 runs 16 residues. The ends were cut back, 0 bases at V and 9 bases at J, with 15 bases in the middle. This CDR3 is CASSIDIGAGSSPLHF. In nucleotides, the CDR3 is TGTGCCAGTAGTATAGATATAGGCGCGGGGAGTTCACCCCTCCACTTT.

This rearrangement joins TRBV5-1 to TRBJ1-1; the match to TRBD1 covers 11 bases. The CDR3 is 17 residues long. The junction had 12 bases not matched to a gene; V was cut back by 4 bases and J by 4 bases. Germline lookup yields CDR1 SGHRS and CDR2 YFSETQ. CDR3 region: CASSAEWTGGWRTEAFF. CDR3 DNA sequence: TGCGCCAGCAGCGCGGAATGGACAGGGGGCTGGCGCACTGAAGCTTTCTTT. Together with reference TRBV5-1 and TRBJ1-1, the CDR3 gives the full variable domain: KAGVTQTPRYLIKTRGQQVTLSCSPISGHRSVSWYQQTPGQGLQFLFEYFSETQRNKGNFPGRFSGRQFSNSRSEMNVSTLELGDSALYLCASSAEWTGGWRTEAFFGQGTRLTVV.

This clone was detected only once. The chain is built from TRBV7-6 and TRBJ2-2; the match to TRBD2 covers 9 bases. Germline CDR1 SGHVS, CDR2 FNYEAQ. Trimming cost V 6 bases and J 5 bases; bases outside gene matches: 13. This CDR3 has 17 amino acids. CDR3 nucleotide sequence: TGTGCCAGCAGTTCAATTAGAGCGGGAGGAAGGACCGGGGAGCTGTTTTTT. Translation gives CASSSIRAGGRTGELFF.

The gene calls are TRBV19 and TRBJ2-1; D unclear. The germline V and J ends were trimmed by 6 bases and 4 bases, with 13 bases remaining between them. The CDR3 is 14 amino acids. Germline V gene data show CDR1 as LNHDA and CDR2 as SQIVND (reference sequence). CDR3 sequence (DNA): TGTGCCAGTAGGTCTCCCTTTGGATACAATGAGCAGTTCTTC. Amino acids: CASRSPFGYNEQFF.

The chain joins TRBV4-1 to TRBJ1-2, with D maybe TRBD1 (5 bases). The CDR3 totals 14 residues. Germline CDR1 is MGHRA and CDR2 is YSYEKL. V was clipped by 3 bases and J by 6 bases, with 14 bases between them. DNA of the CDR3: TGCGCCAGCAGCCACCGACCGGGGGAGGATGGCTACACCTTC. This codes for CASSHRPGEDGYTF.

The V gene is TRBV6-2 or TRBV6-3, the J gene TRBJ2-7, with no clear D. Germline values: CDR1 MNHEY, CDR2 SVGEGT. Trimming cost V 5 bases and J 2 bases, with 10 bases left between them. This CDR3 is built from 13 residues. Written as DNA, the CDR3 is TGTGCCAGCAGTATAGACTCTCCCTACGAGCAGTACTTC. It specifies CASSIDSPYEQYF.

The genes are TRBV16 and TRBJ2-7; D remains ambiguous. The CDR3 length is 13 residues. The V gene lost 0 bases and the J gene lost 7 bases, with 10 bases spanning the gap. Germline V gene data show CDR1 as KGHSY and CDR2 as FQNENV. Here the CDR3 reads CASSQSSSVEQYF. The CDR3 coding sequence is TGTGCCAGCAGCCAATCGTCCTCTGTTGAGCAGTACTTC.

The chain couples TRBV7-9 to TRBJ2-1; D gene ambiguous. Germline CDR1 and CDR2: SEHNR and FQNEAQ (reference sequence). The V and J ends lost 10 bases and 9 bases respectively, with 16 bases between them. The CDR3 extends over 12 amino acids. CDR3 DNA: TGTGCCACCGGGCTCCCGGGCGGTGAGCAGTTCTTC. It yields the protein CATGLPGGEQFF.

The chain has TRBV9 and TRBJ2-5; 10 positions agree with TRBD2. The V segment lost 0 bases and the J segment 2 bases; nucleotides outside the gene matches: 7. CDR3 length: 17 residues. Germline V gene data show CDR1 as SGDLS and CDR2 as YYNGEE. The CDR3, as DNA: TGTGCCAGCAGCGTAGCGCCCCAGCGGGGGGGTCAAGAGACCCAGTACTTC. Protein product: CASSVAPQRGGQETQYF.